This TCR beta chain is from a study of CD8 T cells in ankylosing spondylitis. Via MiXCR, TCRdb re-called the 5' RACE reads, giving one row per CDR3 protein. This table holds around 210,000 distinct CDR3 sequences, around 8% found once. Study-wide findings and caveats: There was reportedly significant enrichment of clones that were disease-linked in matched ankylosing spondylitis synovial fluid. Both synovial fluid and blood in reactive arthritis had previously been reported to carry some motif variants.

V lost 4 bases to trimming and J lost 6 bases, with 9 bases between them. Looked up from germline, CDR1 is SEHNR and CDR2 is FQNEAQ (reference sequence). The CDR3 covers 12 residues. This clonotype was counted ten times or more. Its antigen is not known. The rearrangement links TRBV7-9 to TRBJ1-1; perhaps TRBD1 as D (5 bases). Sequencing used blood, either unsorted or a sorted T cell fraction (not recorded which). The sequence came from a female donor with ankylosing spondylitis or in good health (not recorded which). CDR3: CASSWGSSEAFF. The CDR3 coding sequence is TGTGCCAGCAGCTGGGGGAGTTCTGAAGCTTTCTTT.